Here is one TCR beta chain with its context. This record comes from a study of blood T cell repertoires in COVID-19. For the study at large: The cDNA or gDNA used as material had been derived from T cells, B-cell-depleted T cells, or PBMCs.

Looked up from germline, CDR1 is MNHNS and CDR2 is SASEGT. This CDR3 is built from 15 residues. After removal of 3 bases from V and 3 bases from J, the junction contained 4 bases not matched to a gene. Original methodology: Reference gene primers were amplified, and this amplification served to estimate nucleated cell counts. Libraries were prepared by immunoSEQ multiplex PCR; TCRdb keeps only in-frame clonotypes and omits some of them. For V, J and clone size, that table is used; D and trimming come from the DNA. The profile shows some 360,000 clones, around 87% of them singletons. What was sequenced was peripheral blood. The chain uses TRBV6-1 and TRBJ1-2; 10 bases match TRBD1. The TCR sequence derives from a woman aged 55-70 years with COVID-19, enrolled during active disease. The CDR3 loop is CASSDWTGGDYGYTF. CDR3 coding DNA: TGTGCCAGCAGTGATTGGACAGGGGGTGACTATGGCTACACCTTC.